The present T cell receptor beta chain was sequenced within a study of cytomegalovirus exposure and HLA in healthy donors. As to this clone: Its target is unknown.

Study-wide results and limits: Rarity held for most TCR sequences, but there were some public TCRs that occurred in many donors. Listed as cytomegalovirus-associated were 150 to 200 TCR beta chains.

Nominally healthy donors were sampled, though unrecorded immune exposures were likely. PCR was performed using 60 Vbeta and 13 Jbeta primers. Authors' analysis steps: In a later analysis, the count reached 76 million or so unique TCR beta chains, with approximately 11 million shared. TCRdb's table, derived via immunoSEQ multiplex PCR, lists solely in-frame clones and lacks some. V, J and clone size reflect that table, while D and trimming were determined from the DNA. Of 85,000 to 130,000 clones in the sample, roughly 82% were seen once. V was pared by 3 bases and J by 1 base, with 6 bases of the junction left unmatched. The CDR3 extends over 16 amino acids. Germline-derived CDR1 and CDR2 are SGHTA and FQGTGA.

The gene calls are TRBV7-3 and TRBJ2-3, with 8 bases matching TRBD1. This clonotype was obtained from a male donor in good health and CMV-seropositive. The sequencing input was PBMCs. In DNA, the CDR3 is TGTGCCAGCAGCTTCACAGGGGGTGTAGGCACAGATACGCAGTATTTT. As protein: CASSFTGGVGTDTQYF.